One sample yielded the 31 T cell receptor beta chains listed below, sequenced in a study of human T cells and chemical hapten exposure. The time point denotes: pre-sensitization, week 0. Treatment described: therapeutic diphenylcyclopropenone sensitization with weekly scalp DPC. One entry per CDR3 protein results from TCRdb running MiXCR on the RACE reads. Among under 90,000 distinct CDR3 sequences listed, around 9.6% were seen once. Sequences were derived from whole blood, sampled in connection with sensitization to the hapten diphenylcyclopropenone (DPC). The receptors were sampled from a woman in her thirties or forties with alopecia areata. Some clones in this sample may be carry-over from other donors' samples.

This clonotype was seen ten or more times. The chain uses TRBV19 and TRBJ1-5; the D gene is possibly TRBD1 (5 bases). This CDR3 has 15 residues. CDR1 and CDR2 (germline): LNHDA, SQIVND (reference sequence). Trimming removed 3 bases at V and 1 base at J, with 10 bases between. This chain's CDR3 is CASSILRDSNQPQHF. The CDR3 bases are TGTGCCAGTAGTATCCTACGGGACAGCAATCAGCCCCAGCATTTT.

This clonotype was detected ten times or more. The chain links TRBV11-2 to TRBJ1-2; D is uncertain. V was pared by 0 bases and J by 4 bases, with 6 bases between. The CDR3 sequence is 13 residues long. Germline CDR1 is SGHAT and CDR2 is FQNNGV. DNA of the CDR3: TGTGCCAGCAGCTTAGAGGGGTCCTATGGCTACACCTTC. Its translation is CASSLEGSYGYTF.

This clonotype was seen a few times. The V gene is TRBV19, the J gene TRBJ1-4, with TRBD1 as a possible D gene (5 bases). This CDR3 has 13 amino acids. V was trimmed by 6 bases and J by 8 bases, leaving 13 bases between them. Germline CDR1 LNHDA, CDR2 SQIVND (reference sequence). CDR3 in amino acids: CASRNQGREKLFF. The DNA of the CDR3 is TGTGCCAGTAGGAATCAGGGACGCGAAAAACTGTTTTTT.

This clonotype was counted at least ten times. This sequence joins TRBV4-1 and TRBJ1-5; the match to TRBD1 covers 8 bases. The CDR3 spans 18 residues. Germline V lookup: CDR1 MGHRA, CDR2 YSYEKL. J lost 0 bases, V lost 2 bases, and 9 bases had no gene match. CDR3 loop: CASSQRTGNIYSNQPQHF. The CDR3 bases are TGCGCCAGCAGCCAAAGGACAGGGAACATTTATAGCAATCAGCCCCAGCATTTT.

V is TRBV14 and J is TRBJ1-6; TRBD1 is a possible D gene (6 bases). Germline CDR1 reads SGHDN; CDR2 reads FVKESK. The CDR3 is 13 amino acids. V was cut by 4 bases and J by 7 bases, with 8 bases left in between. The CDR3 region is CASSRQANSPLHF. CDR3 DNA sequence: TGTGCCAGCAGCCGACAGGCAAATTCACCCCTCCACTTT.

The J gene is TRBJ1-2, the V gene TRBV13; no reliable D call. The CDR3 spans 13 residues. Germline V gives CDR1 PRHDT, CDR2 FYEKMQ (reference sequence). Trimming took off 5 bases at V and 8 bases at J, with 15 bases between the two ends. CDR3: CASSINPIRGYTF. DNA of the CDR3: TGTGCCAGCAGCATTAACCCCATCCGGGGCTACACCTTC.

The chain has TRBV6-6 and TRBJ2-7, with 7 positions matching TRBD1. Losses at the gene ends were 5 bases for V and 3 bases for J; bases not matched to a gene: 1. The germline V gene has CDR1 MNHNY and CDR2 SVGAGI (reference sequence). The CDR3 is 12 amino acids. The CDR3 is CASSGQVYEQYF. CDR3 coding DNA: TGTGCCAGCAGTGGACAGGTCTACGAGCAGTACTTC.

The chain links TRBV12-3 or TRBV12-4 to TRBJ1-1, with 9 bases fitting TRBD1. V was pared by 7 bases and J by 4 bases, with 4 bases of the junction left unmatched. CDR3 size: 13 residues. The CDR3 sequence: CASILTGGTEAFF. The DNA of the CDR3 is TGTGCCAGCATTCTGACAGGGGGCACTGAAGCTTTCTTT.

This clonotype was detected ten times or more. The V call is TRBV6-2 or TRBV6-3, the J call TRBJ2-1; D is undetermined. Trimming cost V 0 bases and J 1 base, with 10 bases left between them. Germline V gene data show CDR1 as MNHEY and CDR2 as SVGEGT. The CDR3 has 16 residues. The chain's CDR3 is CASSYSDPSSYNEQFF. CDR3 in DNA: TGTGCCAGCAGTTACTCGGACCCTTCGTCCTACAATGAGCAGTTCTTC.

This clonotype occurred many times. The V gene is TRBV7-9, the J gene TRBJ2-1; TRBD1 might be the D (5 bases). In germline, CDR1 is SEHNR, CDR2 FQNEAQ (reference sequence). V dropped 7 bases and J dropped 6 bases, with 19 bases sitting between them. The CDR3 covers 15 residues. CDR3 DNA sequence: TGTGCCAGCACCCATTGGGGCCTCCCCGGCAATGAGCAGTTCTTC. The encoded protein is CASTHWGLPGNEQFF.

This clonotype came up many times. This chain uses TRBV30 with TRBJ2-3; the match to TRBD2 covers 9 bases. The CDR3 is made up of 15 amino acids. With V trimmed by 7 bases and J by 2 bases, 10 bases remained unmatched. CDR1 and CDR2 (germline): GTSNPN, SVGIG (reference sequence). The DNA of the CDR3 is TGTGCCTCCGGGACTAGCTTTTTCAACACAGATACGCAGTATTTT. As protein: CASGTSFFNTDTQYF.

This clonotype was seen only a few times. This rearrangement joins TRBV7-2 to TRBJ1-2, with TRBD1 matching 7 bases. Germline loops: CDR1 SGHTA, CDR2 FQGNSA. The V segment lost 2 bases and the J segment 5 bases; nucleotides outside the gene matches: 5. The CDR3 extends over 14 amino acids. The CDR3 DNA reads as TGTGCCAGCAGCTTATACGACAGGGCTTATGGCTACACCTTC. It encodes CASSLYDRAYGYTF.

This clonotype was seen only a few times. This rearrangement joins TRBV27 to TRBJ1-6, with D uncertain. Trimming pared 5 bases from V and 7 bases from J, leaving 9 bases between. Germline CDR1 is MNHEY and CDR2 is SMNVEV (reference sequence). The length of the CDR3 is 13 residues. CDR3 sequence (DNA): TGTGCCAGCAGTCCCGCCCAGAATTCACCCCTCCACTTT. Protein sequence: CASSPAQNSPLHF.

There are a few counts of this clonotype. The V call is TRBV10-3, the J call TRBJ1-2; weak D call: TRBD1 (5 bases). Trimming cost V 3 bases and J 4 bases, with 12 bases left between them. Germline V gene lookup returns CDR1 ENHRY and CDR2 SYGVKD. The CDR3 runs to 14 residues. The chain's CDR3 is CAISEMGLLYGYTF. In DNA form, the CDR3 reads TGTGCCATCAGTGAAATGGGACTGCTCTATGGCTACACCTTC.

For the CDR3, the DNA is TGTGCCACCAGTGACCTAGGGCTAGAAGAGCAGTACTTC. Its protein product is CATSDLGLEEQYF. This rearrangement joins TRBV24-1 to TRBJ2-7; D is uncertain. The ends were cut back, 4 bases at V and 7 bases at J, with 13 bases in the middle. The CDR3 is 13 residues long. Germline-derived CDR1 and CDR2 are KGHDR and SFDVKD.

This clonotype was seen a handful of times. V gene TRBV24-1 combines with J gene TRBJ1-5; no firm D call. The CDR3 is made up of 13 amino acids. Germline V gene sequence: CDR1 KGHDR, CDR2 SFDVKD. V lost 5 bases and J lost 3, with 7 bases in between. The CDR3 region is CATSGRVNQPQHF. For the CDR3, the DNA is TGTGCCACCAGTGGACGAGTCAATCAGCCCCAGCATTTT.

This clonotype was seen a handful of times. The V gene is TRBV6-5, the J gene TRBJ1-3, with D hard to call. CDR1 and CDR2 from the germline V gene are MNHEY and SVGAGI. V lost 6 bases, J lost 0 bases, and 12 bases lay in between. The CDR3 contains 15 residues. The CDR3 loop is CASSAESHSGNTIYF. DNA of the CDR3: TGTGCCAGCAGCGCAGAGTCCCACTCTGGAAACACCATATATTTT.

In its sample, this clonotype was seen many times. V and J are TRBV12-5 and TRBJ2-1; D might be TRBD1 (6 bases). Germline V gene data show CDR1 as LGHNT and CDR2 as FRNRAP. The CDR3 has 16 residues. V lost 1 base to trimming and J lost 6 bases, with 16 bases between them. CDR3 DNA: TGTGCTAGTGGTTTGGCCCCCACAGGGTGGGTCAATGAGCAGTTCTTC. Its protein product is CASGLAPTGWVNEQFF. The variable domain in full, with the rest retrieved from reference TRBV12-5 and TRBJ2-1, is DARVTQTPRHKVTEMGQEVTMRCQPILGHNTVFWYRQTMMQGLELLAYFRNRAPLDDSGMPKDRFSAEMPDATLATLKIQPSEPRDSAVYFCASGLAPTGWVNEQFFGPGTRLTVL.

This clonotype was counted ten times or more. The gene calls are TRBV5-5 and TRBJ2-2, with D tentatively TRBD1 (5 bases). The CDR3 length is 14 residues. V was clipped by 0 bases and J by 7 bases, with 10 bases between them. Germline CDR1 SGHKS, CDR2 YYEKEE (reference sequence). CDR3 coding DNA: TGTGCCAGCAGCTTGGCACAGGTGGGCGGGGAGCTGTTTTTT. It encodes CASSLAQVGGELFF.

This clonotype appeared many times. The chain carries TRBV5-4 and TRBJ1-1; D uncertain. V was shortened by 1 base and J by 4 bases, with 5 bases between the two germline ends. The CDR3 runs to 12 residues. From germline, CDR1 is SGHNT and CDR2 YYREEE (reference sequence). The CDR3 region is CASSLRGTEAFF. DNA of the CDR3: TGTGCCAGCAGCTTGCGGGGCACTGAAGCTTTCTTT. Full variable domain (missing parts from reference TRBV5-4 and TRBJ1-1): ETGVTQSPTHLIKTRGQQVTLRCSSQSGHNTVSWYQQALGQGPQFIFQYYREEENGRGNFPPRFSGLQFPNYSSELNVNALELDDSALYLCASSLRGTEAFFGQGTRLTVV.

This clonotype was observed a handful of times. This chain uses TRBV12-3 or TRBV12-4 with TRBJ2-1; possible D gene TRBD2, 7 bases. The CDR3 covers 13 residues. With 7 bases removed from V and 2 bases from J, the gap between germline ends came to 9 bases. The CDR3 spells CASKGGAYNEQFF. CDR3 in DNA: TGTGCCAGCAAGGGGGGGGCCTACAATGAGCAGTTCTTC.

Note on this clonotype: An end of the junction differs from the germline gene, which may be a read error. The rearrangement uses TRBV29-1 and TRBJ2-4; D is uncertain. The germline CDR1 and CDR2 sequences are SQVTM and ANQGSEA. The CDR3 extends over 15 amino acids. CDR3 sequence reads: CSVEVSGLTKNVQYF. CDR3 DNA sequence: TGCAGCGTTGAAGTTTCTGGGCTGACCAAAAACGTTCAGTACTTC.

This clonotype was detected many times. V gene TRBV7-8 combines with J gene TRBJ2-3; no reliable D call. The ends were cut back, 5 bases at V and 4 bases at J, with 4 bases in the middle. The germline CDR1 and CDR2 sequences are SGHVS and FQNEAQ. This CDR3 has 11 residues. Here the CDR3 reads CASSTSDTQYF. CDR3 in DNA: TGTGCCAGCAGCACATCAGATACGCAGTATTTT.

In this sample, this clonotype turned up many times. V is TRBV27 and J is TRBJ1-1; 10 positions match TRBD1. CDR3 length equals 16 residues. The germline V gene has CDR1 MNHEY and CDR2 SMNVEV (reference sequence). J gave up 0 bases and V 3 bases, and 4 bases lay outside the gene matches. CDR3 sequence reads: CASSLRTGGMNTEAFF. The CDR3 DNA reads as TGTGCCAGCAGTTTGAGGACAGGGGGAATGAACACTGAAGCTTTCTTT.

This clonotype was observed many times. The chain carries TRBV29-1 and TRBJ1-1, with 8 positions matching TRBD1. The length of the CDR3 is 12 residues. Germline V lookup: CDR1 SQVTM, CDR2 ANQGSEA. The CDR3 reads CTADRANTEAFF. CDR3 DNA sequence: TGCACGGCGGACAGGGCGAACACTGAAGCTTTCTTT.

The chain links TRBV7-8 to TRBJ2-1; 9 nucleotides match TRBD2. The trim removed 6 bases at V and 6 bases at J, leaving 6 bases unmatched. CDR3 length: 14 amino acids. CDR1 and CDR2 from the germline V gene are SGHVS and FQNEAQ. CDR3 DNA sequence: TGTGCCAGCAGAAGGCGGGGGGGCCTCAATGAGCAGTTCTTC. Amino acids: CASRRRGGLNEQFF.

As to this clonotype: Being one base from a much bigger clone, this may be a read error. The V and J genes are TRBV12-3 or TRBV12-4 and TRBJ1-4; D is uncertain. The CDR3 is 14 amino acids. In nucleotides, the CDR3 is TGTGCCAGCAGTTTACAGGAAACTAATGAAAATCTGTTTTTT. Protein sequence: CASSLQETNENLFF.

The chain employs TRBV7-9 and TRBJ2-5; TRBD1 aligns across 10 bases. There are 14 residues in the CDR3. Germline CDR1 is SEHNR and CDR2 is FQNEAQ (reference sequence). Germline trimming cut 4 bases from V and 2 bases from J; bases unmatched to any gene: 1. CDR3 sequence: CASSWGQGQETQYF. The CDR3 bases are TGTGCCAGCAGCTGGGGACAGGGGCAAGAGACCCAGTACTTC. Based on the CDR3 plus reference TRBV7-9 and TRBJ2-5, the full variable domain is DTGVSQNPRHKITKRGQNVTFRCDPISEHNRLYWYRQTLGQGPEFLTYFQNEAQLEKSRLLSDRFSAERPKGSFSTLEIQRTEQGDSAMYLCASSWGQGQETQYFGPGTRLLVL.

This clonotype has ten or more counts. The CDR3: CASSQEAGGPGNTQYF. The CDR3 region has the DNA TGCGCCAGCAGCCAAGAGGCGGGGGGGCCGGGGAATACGCAGTATTTT. This chain links TRBV4-3 with TRBJ2-3, with 9 bases matching TRBD2. The germline V gene has CDR1 LGHNA and CDR2 YSLEER. The CDR3 is 16 residues long. J lost 7 bases, V lost 0 bases, and 8 bases had no gene match.

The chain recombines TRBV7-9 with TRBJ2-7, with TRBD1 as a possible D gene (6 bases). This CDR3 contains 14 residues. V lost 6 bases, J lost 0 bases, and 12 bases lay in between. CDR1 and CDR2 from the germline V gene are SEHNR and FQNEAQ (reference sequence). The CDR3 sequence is CASRLTGSSYEQYF. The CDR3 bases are TGTGCCAGCAGATTAACAGGGAGCTCCTACGAGCAGTACTTC.

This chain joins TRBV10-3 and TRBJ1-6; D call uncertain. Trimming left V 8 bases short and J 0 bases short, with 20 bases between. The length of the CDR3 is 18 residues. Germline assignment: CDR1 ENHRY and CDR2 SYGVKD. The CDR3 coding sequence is TGTGCCATCTCCGCAGGCGTTATCCTGAGCTCCTATAATTCACCCCTCCACTTT. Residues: CAISAGVILSSYNSPLHF.